This passage covers 23 T cell receptor beta chains from one sample sequenced in a study of cytomegalovirus exposure and HLA in healthy donors. The PCR ran on 60 Vbeta and 13 Jbeta primers. Repertoires were generated with immunoSEQ multiplex PCR, while TCRdb's copy carries only in-frame clones and drops some. The profile shows roughly 120,000 clones, about four fifths of them singletons. Material for sequencing was PBMCs. Source of these receptors: a man in his forties or fifties in good health and CMV-seronegative.

The chain recombines TRBV27 with TRBJ1-2; 8 nucleotides line up with TRBD1. V lost 8 bases and J lost 5; bases outside the gene matches: 7. CDR3 length equals 13 residues. Germline CDR1 MNHEY, CDR2 SMNVEV (reference sequence). DNA for the CDR3: TGTGCCAGCCGTGCGACAGGGGCGTATGGCTACACCTTC. Its protein is CASRATGAYGYTF.

This chain uses TRBV13 with TRBJ2-3, with D maybe TRBD2 (7 bases). V shed 3 bases and J shed 0 bases, with 16 bases lying between them. Per germline, CDR1 PRHDT and CDR2 FYEKMQ (reference sequence). This CDR3 has 17 amino acids. The CDR3 loop is CASSFGGGGYSTDTQYF. CDR3 in DNA: TGTGCCAGCAGCTTCGGGGGAGGGGGTTATAGCACAGATACGCAGTATTTT.

J is TRBJ1-1 and V is TRBV7-2; possibly TRBD1 for D (5 bases). CDR1 is SGHTA, CDR2 FQGNSA, per germline. V was cut by 3 bases and J by 6 bases, with 14 bases left in between. This CDR3 contains 14 residues. For the CDR3, the DNA is TGTGCCAGCAGCTTGCTGACAGTTGTCGCTGAAGCTTTCTTT. Protein sequence: CASSLLTVVAEAFF.

The rearrangement uses TRBV11-2 and TRBJ2-7; D gene uncertain. CDR1 and CDR2 from the germline V gene are SGHAT and FQNNGV. Deletions cut 6 bases from V and 0 bases from J, with 12 bases between. The CDR3 is 14 amino acids. CDR3 DNA: TGTGCCAGCAGTCGAGATAGGAGCTCCTACGAGCAGTACTTC. Protein product: CASSRDRSSYEQYF. Complete variable domain (other parts from reference TRBV11-2 and TRBJ2-7): EAGVAQSPRYKIIEKRQSVAFWCNPISGHATLYWYQQILGQGPKLLIQFQNNGVVDDSQLPKDRFSAERLKGVDSTLKIQPAKLEDSAVYLCASSRDRSSYEQYFGPGTRLTVT.

This clone was picked up one time. The rearrangement links TRBV19 to TRBJ1-2; 8 bases map to TRBD1. CDR3 length: 14 amino acids. V lost 6 bases to trimming and J lost 7 bases; unmatched junction nucleotides: 10. Germline CDR1 and CDR2: LNHDA and SQIVND (reference sequence). The CDR3 reads CASRAPGQAGGYTF. In DNA, the CDR3 is TGTGCCAGTAGAGCTCCGGGACAGGCCGGTGGCTACACCTTC.

This clone appeared a single time. The gene calls are TRBV7-8 and TRBJ1-2; D is unresolved. Germline lookup yields CDR1 SGHVS and CDR2 FQNEAQ. V was shortened by 6 bases and J by 4 bases, with 15 bases between the two germline ends. The CDR3 is 14 amino acids. CDR3 nucleotide sequence: TGTGCCAGCAGTGAGCTTCCGATTACCTATGGCTACACCTTC. Encoded protein: CASSELPITYGYTF.

This chain connects TRBV25-1 to TRBJ1-4; the D is unclear. The CDR3 has 14 amino acids. Trimming took 2 bases from V and 10 from J, leaving 14 bases between them. CDR1 is MGHDK, CDR2 SYGVNS, per germline. CDR3: CASSENSRMGKLFF. CDR3 in DNA: TGTGCCAGCAGTGAAAACAGTAGAATGGGAAAACTGTTTTTT. Variable domain in full (rest from reference TRBV25-1 and TRBJ1-4): EADIYQTPRYLVIGTGKKITLECSQTMGHDKMYWYQQDPGMELHLIHYSYGVNSTEKGDLSSESTVSRIRTEHFPLTLESARPSHTSQYLCASSENSRMGKLFFGSGTQLSVL.

The chain couples TRBV29-1 to TRBJ2-7; D uncertain. V lost 4 bases, J lost 2 bases, and 12 bases lay in between. The CDR3 sequence is 13 residues long. Germline CDR1 and CDR2: SQVTM and ANQGSEA. CDR3 in amino acids: CSVGSPDPYEQYF. CDR3 coding DNA: TGCAGCGTTGGGAGCCCTGACCCCTACGAGCAGTACTTC.

There are a few counts of this clone. V usage is TRBV7-9 and J usage is TRBJ2-6, with TRBD1 matching over 11 bases. CDR3 length: 18 residues. CDR1 is SEHNR and CDR2 is FQNEAQ in the germline V gene (reference sequence). Trimming at V came to 2 bases and at J to 2 bases, leaving 5 bases not matched to a gene. CDR3 sequence: CASSLRPGQGAGANVLTF. The CDR3 bases are TGTGCCAGCAGCTTAAGACCGGGACAGGGGGCTGGGGCCAACGTCCTGACTTTC.

This chain connects TRBV7-8 to TRBJ1-5; 7 nucleotides align to TRBD1. The junction had 12 bases not matched to a gene; V was cut back by 5 bases and J by 5 bases. Germline assignment: CDR1 SGHVS and CDR2 FQNEAQ. The CDR3 sequence is 16 residues long. CDR3 loop: CASSLQVDRIYQPQHF. For the CDR3, the DNA is TGTGCCAGCAGCCTACAAGTGGACAGGATTTATCAGCCCCAGCATTTT.

This clone was counted a single time. This chain's CDR3 is CASSQGGQGYNSPLHF. In nucleotides, the CDR3 is TGCGCCAGCAGCCAGGGAGGACAGGGCTATAATTCACCCCTCCACTTT. This chain joins TRBV4-3 and TRBJ1-6; 8 positions agree with TRBD1. The V gene's germline CDR1 is LGHNA and CDR2 YSLEER. V shed 3 bases, J shed 3 bases, and the junction held 4 bases outside the gene matches. This CDR3 comprises 16 residues.

The V and J genes are TRBV6-5 and TRBJ2-3; possible D gene TRBD1, 8 bases. CDR1 and CDR2 (germline): MNHEY, SVGAGI. The CDR3 extends over 14 amino acids. Deletions cut 9 bases from V and 5 bases from J, with 18 bases between. In DNA, the CDR3 is TGTGCCAGTACAGGGGGGACTACACAAGATACGCAGTATTTT. Protein product: CASTGGTTQDTQYF.

V and J are TRBV12-5 and TRBJ2-7, with 8 nucleotides matching TRBD2. There are 13 residues in the CDR3. Germline assignment: CDR1 LGHNT and CDR2 FRNRAP. The CDR3 here is CASGGRTTYEQYF. The DNA for the CDR3 is TGTGCCTCGGGGGGGAGAACCACCTACGAGCAGTACTTC.

This chain uses TRBV13 with TRBJ2-7; 8 bases are a match to TRBD1. The CDR3 consists of 12 residues. The V gene end was trimmed by 5 bases and the J gene end by 5 bases; junction bases not matched to a gene: 2. CDR1 PRHDT and CDR2 FYEKMQ come from the germline V gene (reference sequence). The CDR3 DNA reads TGTGCCAGCAGCACGACAGGGGACGAGCAGTACTTC. Its translation is CASSTTGDEQYF. The complete variable domain, with remaining parts taken from reference TRBV13 and TRBJ2-7, reads AAGVIQSPRHLIKEKRETATLKCYPIPRHDTVYWYQQGPGQDPQFLISFYEKMQSDKGSIPDRFSAQQFSDYHSELNMSSLELGDSALYFCASSTTGDEQYFGPGTRLTVT.

This sequence joins TRBV19 and TRBJ2-1; no definite D call. Germline V CDR1 and CDR2: LNHDA, SQIVND (reference sequence). This CDR3 has 13 residues. Trimming took off 0 bases at V and 4 bases at J, with 4 bases between the two ends. In DNA form, the CDR3 reads TGTGCCAGTAGTATAGATCGTTACAATGAGCAGTTCTTC. Its protein product is CASSIDRYNEQFF.

The chain's CDR3 is CASSIGRGWVGDTQYF. The CDR3 DNA sequence: TGTGCCAGTAGTATTGGAAGGGGGTGGGTTGGAGATACGCAGTATTTT. The rearrangement links TRBV19 to TRBJ2-3, with D perhaps matching TRBD1 (6 bases). The CDR3 spans 16 residues. Germline V gene lookup returns CDR1 LNHDA and CDR2 SQIVND (reference sequence). V was shortened by 3 bases and J by 5 bases, with 18 bases between the two germline ends.

V is TRBV27 and J is TRBJ1-6; D not certain. The CDR3 has 14 amino acids. CDR1 and CDR2 from the germline V gene are MNHEY and SMNVEV (reference sequence). V gave up 5 bases and J gave up 7 bases, with 12 bases separating them. DNA for the CDR3: TGTGCCAGCAGTACCACACAAATGAATTCACCCCTCCACTTT. It translates to CASSTTQMNSPLHF.

The chain combines TRBV27 with TRBJ2-3, with D perhaps matching TRBD2 (6 bases). V lost 6 bases to trimming and J lost 3 bases, with 13 bases between them. CDR1 is MNHEY and CDR2 is SMNVEV in the germline V gene (reference sequence). CDR3 length: 14 residues. The CDR3 is CASSPGGLTDTQYF. In DNA, the CDR3 is TGTGCCAGCAGCCCCGGGGGTTTGACAGATACGCAGTATTTT.

The chain uses TRBV19 and TRBJ1-1; possibly TRBD1 for D (6 bases). This CDR3 comprises 13 residues. The germline V gene has CDR1 LNHDA and CDR2 SQIVND (reference sequence). Between the trimmed V and J ends, which lost 6 bases and 4 bases, there was a span of 12 bases. DNA of the CDR3: TGTGCCAGTAGACAGGGAATGGGCACTGAAGCTTTCTTT. Translation gives CASRQGMGTEAFF.

The chain joins TRBV19 to TRBJ1-1, with 8 bases identical to TRBD1. The CDR3 totals 17 residues. The germline V gene has CDR1 LNHDA and CDR2 SQIVND (reference sequence). The trim removed 4 bases at V and 2 bases at J, leaving 12 bases unmatched. CDR3 coding DNA: TGTGCCAGTAGTAAAATACCAGGGGGCGGATCAAACACTGAAGCTTTCTTT. Encoded protein: CASSKIPGGGSNTEAFF.

CDR3 sequence reads: CASSERGSQPQHF. The CDR3 DNA reads TGTGCCAGCAGTGAACGTGGTAGTCAGCCCCAGCATTTT. The chain carries TRBV6-1 and TRBJ1-5; D is uncertain. The V end lost 2 bases, the J end lost 6 bases, and 8 bases lay between the germline ends. From germline, CDR1 is MNHNS and CDR2 SASEGT. The CDR3 is 13 residues long.

This chain links TRBV7-2 with TRBJ2-1, with 16 bases aligning to TRBD2. CDR1 and CDR2 from the germline V gene are SGHTA and FQGNSA. Unmatched junction bases numbered 6, after V lost 5 bases and J lost 14 bases. The CDR3 spans 14 residues. The CDR3 nucleotides are TGTGCCAGCAGCGAGGGGACTAGCGGGGGGGGGAAGTTCTTC. Translation gives CASSEGTSGGGKFF. Based on the CDR3 plus reference TRBV7-2 and TRBJ2-1, the full variable domain is GAGVSQSPSNKVTEKGKDVELRCDPISGHTALYWYRQSLGQGLEFLIYFQGNSAPDKSGLPSDRFSAERTGGSVSTLTIQRTQQEDSAVYLCASSEGTSGGGKFFGPGTRLTVL.

The V and J genes are TRBV7-9 and TRBJ1-1; D is undetermined. Germline lookup yields CDR1 SEHNR and CDR2 FQNEAQ (reference sequence). The V end lost 5 bases, the J end lost 1 base, and 11 bases lay between the germline ends. This CDR3 contains 14 residues. The DNA for the CDR3 is TGTGCCAGCAGCCCCGGGTTACGGAACACTGAAGCTTTCTTT. Amino acid sequence: CASSPGLRNTEAFF.